Below, 21 T cell receptor beta chains from the same sample are listed, as sequenced in a study of T cells in Graves' hyperthyroidism and ophthalmopathy. Researchers took RNA transcripts and amplified the TCR beta CDR3 regions from them. The HTBI set primed first-round TCR CDR3 RT-PCR. TCRdb reprocessed the multiplex PCR reads with MiXCR, giving one entry per CDR3 protein. The table has 330,000 or so distinct CDR3 sequences, 15% to 20% seen once. Sequencing used blood. The receptors were sampled from a woman between 35 and 50 years old with Graves' ophthalmopathy.

This clonotype was recorded many times. The J gene is TRBJ2-3, the V gene TRBV5-1, with D perhaps TRBD2 (6 bases). The CDR3 contains 15 residues. The germline gives CDR1 SGHRS, CDR2 YFSETQ. V gave up 3 bases and J gave up 2 bases, with 13 bases separating them. CDR3 amino acids: CASSSGLPNTDTQYF. CDR3 nucleotides: TGCGCCAGCAGCTCGGGACTTCCCAACACAGATACGCAGTATTTT.

This clonotype was counted at least ten times. The gene calls are TRBV7-9 and TRBJ1-1, with 9 bases lining up with TRBD1. The CDR3 loop spans 14 amino acids. Germline assignment: CDR1 SEHNR and CDR2 FQNEAQ (reference sequence). Unmatched junction bases numbered 5, after V lost 5 bases and J lost 4 bases. The CDR3 region is CASSPLTGGTEAFF. DNA for the CDR3: TGTGCCAGCAGCCCCTTGACAGGGGGCACTGAAGCTTTCTTT. Based on the CDR3 plus reference TRBV7-9 and TRBJ1-1, the full variable domain is DTGVSQNPRHKITKRGQNVTFRCDPISEHNRLYWYRQTLGQGPEFLTYFQNEAQLEKSRLLSDRFSAERPKGSFSTLEIQRTEQGDSAMYLCASSPLTGGTEAFFGQGTRLTVV.

This clonotype was seen at least ten times. The chain links TRBV14 to TRBJ2-4, with D possibly matching TRBD1 (5 bases). The CDR3 runs 15 residues. CDR1 SGHDN and CDR2 FVKESK come from the germline V gene. V was trimmed by 4 bases and J by 0 bases, leaving 10 bases between them. The CDR3 nucleotides read TGTGCCAGCAGCCCATCAGGGCTAGCCAAAAACATTCAGTACTTC. Its protein is CASSPSGLAKNIQYF.

The chain uses TRBV11-2 and TRBJ2-7; D perhaps matches TRBD1 (5 bases). This CDR3 is built from 15 residues. Germline CDR1 and CDR2: SGHAT and FQNNGV. V was shortened by 0 bases and J by 2 bases, with 11 bases between the two germline ends. The CDR3 spells CASSLDIRETYEQYF. CDR3 DNA sequence: TGTGCCAGCAGCTTAGATATCAGGGAAACCTACGAGCAGTACTTC.

This clonotype was observed at least ten times. This sequence joins TRBV6-5 and TRBJ2-7; D uncertain. This CDR3 region has 11 residues. The V end was cut by 6 bases, the J end by 12 bases, with 15 bases between. The germline CDR1 and CDR2 sequences are MNHEY and SVGAGI. CDR3 sequence: CASRTSSWAYF. CDR3 bases: TGTGCCAGCAGGACAAGCTCCTGGGCGTACTTC.

This clonotype was seen repeatedly, ten times or more. The chain joins TRBV7-9 to TRBJ2-5, with a possible D match to TRBD2 (6 bases). The V gene's germline CDR1 is SEHNR and CDR2 FQNEAQ (reference sequence). The CDR3 consists of 13 residues. The V end was cut by 3 bases, the J end by 5 bases, with 10 bases between. The CDR3 region is CASSFLGGETQYF. In DNA, the CDR3 is TGTGCCAGCAGCTTCTTAGGAGGGGAGACCCAGTACTTC.

This clonotype was observed many times. The chain is built from TRBV27 and TRBJ2-7, with D tentatively TRBD1 (6 bases). The CDR3 consists of 13 residues. Trimming removed 3 bases from V and 4 bases from J, with 10 bases in between. Germline CDR1 is MNHEY and CDR2 is SMNVEV (reference sequence). CDR3 sequence: CASSFSGQYEQYF. CDR3 DNA: TGTGCCAGCAGTTTCTCAGGACAGTACGAGCAGTACTTC.

On this clonotype: With a much larger clone just one base away, this may be a read error. The chain couples TRBV29-1 to TRBJ2-7; D ambiguous. Trimming left V 5 bases short and J 2 bases short, with 13 bases between. The germline gives CDR1 SQVTM, CDR2 ANQGSEA. The CDR3 is 13 residues long. This CDR3 is CSVWSGKPYEQYF. The CDR3 DNA sequence: TGCAGCGTTTGGTCGGGTAAGCCCTACGAGCAGTACTTC.

As for this clonotype: At one of its ends the junction is not consistent with the germline gene, which may arise from a read error. The rearrangement uses TRBV6-5 and TRBJ1-2, with TRBD1 matching 8 bases. The germline V gene has CDR1 MNHEY and CDR2 SVGAGI. This CDR3 region has 14 residues. The CDR3 region has the DNA TGTGCCGGCAGTTCCGGCCAGGGGGCGTATGGCTACACCTTC. Amino acids: CAGSSGQGAYGYTF.

At least ten counts were recorded for this clonotype. CDR3 in amino acids: CASSEIYGYTF. In DNA form, the CDR3 reads TGTGCCAGCAGTGAGATCTATGGCTACACCTTC. The rearrangement joins TRBV28 to TRBJ1-2; the D is unclear. CDR1 and CDR2 (germline): MDHEN, SYDVKM. V gave up 5 bases and J gave up 4 bases, with 5 bases separating them. This CDR3 has 11 residues.

Only a few counts were recorded for this clonotype. The V gene is TRBV7-6, the J gene TRBJ1-5; possible D gene TRBD1, 5 bases. In germline, CDR1 is SGHVS, CDR2 FNYEAQ. Trimming pared 1 base from V and 8 bases from J, leaving 12 bases between. This CDR3 spans 14 amino acids. The CDR3 sequence: CASSLGQGEEPQHF. For the CDR3, the DNA is TGTGCCAGCAGCTTAGGGCAGGGTGAGGAGCCCCAGCATTTT.

There are many counts of this clonotype. The V and J genes are TRBV29-1 and TRBJ2-5, with 7 bases aligning to TRBD2. The V segment lost 7 bases and the J segment 1 base; nucleotides outside the gene matches: 0. This CDR3 comprises 11 residues. Germline CDR1 SQVTM, CDR2 ANQGSEA. CDR3 coding DNA: TGCAGCGCTAGCGGCCAAGAGACCCAGTACTTC. Translated, it gives CSASGQETQYF.

This clonotype showed up many times. This chain connects TRBV28 to TRBJ1-2; D unclear. The V end lost 5 bases, the J end lost 5 bases, and 15 bases lay between the germline ends. The germline gives CDR1 MDHEN, CDR2 SYDVKM. The CDR3 covers 14 residues. CDR3 residues: CASSPGAGNYGYTF. The DNA of the CDR3 is TGTGCCAGCAGTCCGGGAGCGGGAAATTATGGCTACACCTTC.

This chain uses TRBV28 with TRBJ1-2, with 9 positions matching TRBD1. With 5 bases clipped from V and 7 bases from J, the junction kept 11 bases outside the gene matches. CDR1 is MDHEN, CDR2 SYDVKM, per germline. This CDR3 spans 15 amino acids. CDR3 loop: CASSALRDRETGYTF. DNA of the CDR3: TGTGCCAGCAGTGCCCTCCGGGACAGGGAAACTGGCTACACCTTC.

As for this clonotype: With a much larger clone just one base away, this may be a read error. V usage is TRBV28 and J usage is TRBJ1-1; D remains ambiguous. The CDR3 has 13 amino acids. Germline CDR1 MDHEN, CDR2 SYDVKM. The CDR3 protein is CASSLLGRHRLLF. In DNA form, the CDR3 reads TGTGCCAGCAGTTTATTAGGGCGACACAGACTTCTCTTT. The entire variable domain, with the rest obtained from reference TRBV28 and TRBJ1-1, is as follows: DVKVTQSSRYLVKRTGEKVFLECVQDMDHENMFWYRQDPGLGLRLIYFSYDVKMKEKGDIPEGYSVSREKKERFSLILESASTNQTSMYLCASSLLGRHRLLFGQGTRLTVV.

The table lists this clonotype with many counts. The chain combines TRBV2 with TRBJ1-5; D ambiguous. The CDR3 consists of 15 residues. CDR1 is SNHLY and CDR2 is FYNNEI in the germline V gene. V lost 6 bases to trimming and J lost 0 bases, with 12 bases between them. The CDR3 coding sequence is TGTGCCAGCAGCGACGACAAAAATAGCAATCAGCCCCAGCATTTT. Its translation is CASSDDKNSNQPQHF.

This clonotype has a count of ten or more. This chain connects TRBV9 to TRBJ1-1, with unresolved D. V shed 0 bases and J shed 7 bases, with 13 bases lying between them. Germline CDR1 SGDLS, CDR2 YYNGEE. This CDR3 is built from 14 residues. The CDR3 reads CASSVGIGGREAFF. DNA for the CDR3: TGTGCCAGCAGCGTAGGAATTGGAGGACGTGAAGCTTTCTTT. Looking up the rest from reference TRBV9 and TRBJ1-1 gives the full variable domain: DSGVTQTPKHLITATGQRVTLRCSPRSGDLSVYWYQQSLDQGLQFLIQYYNGEERAKGNILERFSAQQFPDLHSELNLSSLELGDSALYFCASSVGIGGREAFFGQGTRLTVV.

This clonotype was counted many times. The V gene is TRBV6-1, the J gene TRBJ1-1, with 7 bases lining up with TRBD1. Losses at the gene ends were 4 bases for V and 0 bases for J; bases not matched to a gene: 2. Germline V CDR1 and CDR2: MNHNS, SASEGT. There are 14 residues in the CDR3. In DNA form, the CDR3 reads TGTGCCAGCAGTGTCAGGGGGTTGAACACTGAAGCTTTCTTT. This encodes CASSVRGLNTEAFF.

This clonotype was seen ten or more times. V gene TRBV12-3 or TRBV12-4 combines with J gene TRBJ2-7; D is ambiguous. Trimming cost V 5 bases and J 5 bases, with 16 bases left between them. CDR3 length equals 14 residues. The CDR3: CASSPGGFVHEQYF. DNA for the CDR3: TGTGCCAGCAGTCCCGGCGGTTTTGTCCACGAGCAGTACTTC.

In nucleotides, the CDR3 is TGCAGCGTTGGCGCAGGGGGCGCTTTCGGGGAGCTGTTTTTT. Amino acids: CSVGAGGAFGELFF. The rearrangement links TRBV29-1 to TRBJ2-2; 8 bases are shared with TRBD1. Germline loops: CDR1 SQVTM, CDR2 ANQGSEA. The CDR3 contains 14 residues. The V gene end was trimmed by 4 bases and the J gene end by 7 bases; junction bases not matched to a gene: 8.

The V call is TRBV24-1, the J call TRBJ2-7; TRBD1 matches 12 bases. The CDR3 consists of 15 residues. Trimming removed 4 bases from V and 6 bases from J; junction bases left unmatched: 6. The germline CDR1 and CDR2 sequences are KGHDR and SFDVKD. The CDR3 reads CATSDPGTGGGEQYF. In DNA form, the CDR3 reads TGTGCCACCAGTGACCCCGGGACAGGGGGCGGCGAGCAGTACTTC.